These 5 T cell receptor beta chains were all obtained from the same sample, sequenced in a study of blood T cell repertoires in COVID-19. The repertoire was sequenced with immunoSEQ multiplex PCR; TCRdb's copy has only in-frame clones and lacks some. Here the sample spans about 42,000 clones, around 90% being singletons. The material sequenced was peripheral blood. The receptors come from a human donor in a cohort sampled during active COVID-19.

The rearrangement uses TRBV6-2 or TRBV6-3 and TRBJ1-2, with 7 bases that match TRBD1. The germline V gene encodes CDR1 MNHEY and CDR2 SVGEGT. The length of the CDR3 is 13 residues. V lost 3 bases, J lost 8 bases, and 6 bases stayed unmatched. CDR3 bases: TGTGCCAGCAGTTATGGGCAGGGGGACGGCTACACCTTC. Amino acid sequence: CASSYGQGDGYTF.

The J gene is TRBJ2-7, the V gene TRBV5-1; D perhaps matches TRBD1 (6 bases). Germline assignment: CDR1 SGHRS and CDR2 YFSETQ. The CDR3 extends over 14 amino acids. The ends were cut back, 0 bases at V and 3 bases at J, with 10 bases in the middle. In DNA form, the CDR3 reads TGCGCCAGCAGCTTGGACAGGGCGGTCTACGAGCAGTACTTC. This gives the protein CASSLDRAVYEQYF.

The rearrangement links TRBV15 to TRBJ1-4, with TRBD1 identical over 7 bases. CDR1 is LNHNV, CDR2 YYDKDF, per germline (reference sequence). The ends lost 1 base at V and 8 bases at J; junction bases unmatched: 4. This CDR3 has 14 amino acids. The CDR3 is CATSRGQGGEKLFF. The CDR3 DNA follows: TGTGCCACCAGCAGAGGACAGGGTGGAGAAAAACTGTTTTTT.

V is TRBV18 and J is TRBJ1-5; a possible D gene is TRBD1 (6 bases). This CDR3 has 16 residues. Germline CDR1 is KGHSH and CDR2 is LQKENI. Trimming pared 5 bases from V and 3 bases from J, leaving 17 bases between. In DNA, the CDR3 is TGTGCCAGCTCATCCGGTGGAGGGGGGGACAATCAGCCCCAGCATTTT. It specifies CASSSGGGGDNQPQHF.

The chain couples TRBV11-2 to TRBJ2-1; TRBD2 matches 14 bases. The germline V gene encodes CDR1 SGHAT and CDR2 FQNNGV. This CDR3 comprises 15 residues. The V segment lost 6 bases and the J segment 7 bases; nucleotides outside the gene matches: 5. The CDR3 loop reads CASRRLAGGRNEQFF. Written as DNA, the CDR3 is TGTGCCAGCAGACGACTAGCGGGGGGGCGGAATGAGCAGTTCTTC.